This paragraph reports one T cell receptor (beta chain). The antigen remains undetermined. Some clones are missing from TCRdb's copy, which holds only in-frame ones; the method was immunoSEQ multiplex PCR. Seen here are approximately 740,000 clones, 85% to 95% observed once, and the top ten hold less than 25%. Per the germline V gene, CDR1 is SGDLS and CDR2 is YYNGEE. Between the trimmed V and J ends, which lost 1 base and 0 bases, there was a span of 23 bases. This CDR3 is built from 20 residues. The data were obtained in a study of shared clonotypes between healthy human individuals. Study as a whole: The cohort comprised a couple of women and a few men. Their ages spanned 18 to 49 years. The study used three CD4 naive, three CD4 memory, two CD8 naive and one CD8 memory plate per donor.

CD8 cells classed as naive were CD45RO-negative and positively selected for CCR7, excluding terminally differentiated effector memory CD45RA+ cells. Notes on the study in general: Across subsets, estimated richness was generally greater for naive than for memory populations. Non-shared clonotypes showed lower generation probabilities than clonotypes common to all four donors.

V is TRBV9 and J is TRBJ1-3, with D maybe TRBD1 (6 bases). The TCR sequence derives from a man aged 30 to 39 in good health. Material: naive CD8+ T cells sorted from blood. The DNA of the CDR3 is TGTGCCAGCAGCGTACGTTACCCCCAAAACAGGGCCCTCTCTGGAAACACCATATATTTT. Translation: CASSVRYPQNRALSGNTIYF.